The 32 T cell receptor beta chains below come from one sample, sequenced in a study of shared clonotypes between healthy human individuals. The data were produced by immunoSEQ multiplex PCR, yet TCRdb's version contains in-frame clones alone and is incomplete. The sample holds about 2 million clones, about 95% seen once. In the naive CD8 group, cells lacked CD45RO and were positively selected for CCR7, so terminally differentiated effector memory CD45RA+ cells were left out. The sequenced sample consisted of naive CD8+ T cells sorted from blood. All receptors derive from a man aged 18 to 30 in good health.

In this sample, this clone turned up once. Different DNA sequences within this sample yield the same CDR3. The chain carries TRBV6-4 and TRBJ1-1; the D is unclear. Germline values: CDR1 MRHNA, CDR2 SNTAGT. V was shortened by 3 bases and J by 2 bases, with 7 bases between the two germline ends. The CDR3 totals 13 residues. The CDR3 is CASSETANTEAFF. CDR3 DNA: TGTGCCAGCAGTGAAACAGCCAACACTGAAGCTTTCTTT.

This rearrangement joins TRBV7-9 to TRBJ1-4; a possible D gene is TRBD1 (5 bases). The CDR3 is made up of 13 amino acids. The V gene's germline CDR1 is SEHNR and CDR2 FQNEAQ (reference sequence). V shed 5 bases and J shed 8 bases, with 12 bases lying between them. The DNA of the CDR3 is TGTGCCAGCAGCCCAACGGGGGACGAAAAACTGTTTTTT. Translated: CASSPTGDEKLFF.

V is TRBV13 and J is TRBJ2-7; D is possibly TRBD2 (7 bases). The ends were cut back, 2 bases at V and 4 bases at J, with 15 bases in the middle. CDR1 PRHDT and CDR2 FYEKMQ come from the germline V gene (reference sequence). The CDR3 loop spans 15 amino acids. CDR3 residues: CASSLYGGPRYEQYF. CDR3 nucleotides: TGTGCCAGCAGCTTATACGGGGGGCCCCGATACGAGCAGTACTTC.

This chain uses TRBV9 with TRBJ2-2; D call uncertain. This CDR3 has 15 amino acids. Between the trimmed V and J ends, which lost 7 bases and 6 bases, there was a span of 19 bases. Germline-derived CDR1 and CDR2 are SGDLS and YYNGEE. CDR3 bases: TGTGCCAGCGGTTTATCTGAATATTCCCCCGGGGAGCTGTTTTTT. Its translation: CASGLSEYSPGELFF. Drawing the rest from reference TRBV9 and TRBJ2-2, the complete variable domain is DSGVTQTPKHLITATGQRVTLRCSPRSGDLSVYWYQQSLDQGLQFLIQYYNGEERAKGNILERFSAQQFPDLHSELNLSSLELGDSALYFCASGLSEYSPGELFFGEGSRLTVL.

V is TRBV9 and J is TRBJ2-3, with TRBD2 matching over 9 bases. Trimming removed 5 bases from V and 4 bases from J; junction bases left unmatched: 5. Germline CDR1 SGDLS, CDR2 YYNGEE. The length of the CDR3 is 14 residues. The CDR3 DNA is TGTGCCAGCAGTATAGCGGGAGCAGCAGATACGCAGTATTTT. This sequence encodes CASSIAGAADTQYF.

This chain uses TRBV5-4 with TRBJ2-6; no reliable D call. Germline CDR1 and CDR2: SGHNT and YYREEE (reference sequence). V was clipped by 0 bases and J by 0 bases, with 10 bases between them. The CDR3 runs 17 residues. CDR3 protein: CASSLGVSLSGANVLTF. The DNA for the CDR3 is TGTGCCAGCAGCTTGGGAGTCAGCCTCTCTGGGGCCAACGTCCTGACTTTC.

The V and J genes are TRBV10-2 and TRBJ1-2, with TRBD1 matching 7 bases. The CDR3 runs to 15 residues. V was pared by 4 bases and J by 0 bases, with 5 bases of the junction left unmatched. Germline CDR1 and CDR2: WSHSY and SAAADI. This CDR3 is CASSGTGVANYGYTF. CDR3 sequence (DNA): TGCGCCAGCAGTGGAACAGGGGTAGCTAACTATGGCTACACCTTC.

The chain recombines TRBV28 with TRBJ1-1, with D uncertain. Germline V gene lookup returns CDR1 MDHEN and CDR2 SYDVKM. This CDR3 is built from 14 residues. V was shortened by 5 bases and J by 4 bases, with 14 bases between the two germline ends. The DNA for the CDR3 is TGTGCCAGCAGTCCCACGTCGGACCTCACTGAAGCTTTCTTT. It codes for CASSPTSDLTEAFF.

The rearrangement links TRBV5-6 to TRBJ1-1, with D tentatively TRBD1 (6 bases). The germline CDR1 and CDR2 sequences are SGHDT and YYEEEE. Trimming pared 4 bases from V and 6 bases from J, leaving 10 bases between. The CDR3 extends over 12 amino acids. The CDR3 nucleotides are TGTGCCAGCAGCGATAACAGGGCTGAAGCTTTCTTT. Translation: CASSDNRAEAFF.

In this sample, this clone turned up a few times. Other nucleotide sequences from this sample produce the same CDR3. The gene calls are TRBV28 and TRBJ1-1; a weak D match, TRBD1 (6 bases). With 5 bases removed from V and 4 bases from J, the gap between germline ends came to 14 bases. The CDR3 consists of 14 residues. Germline V gives CDR1 MDHEN, CDR2 SYDVKM. Here the CDR3 DNA reads TGTGCCAGCAGTCTCAGGGGAGGGGGCACTGAAGCTTTCTTT. This gives the protein CASSLRGGGTEAFF. The whole variable domain, remainder taken from reference TRBV28 and TRBJ1-1, is DVKVTQSSRYLVKRTGEKVFLECVQDMDHENMFWYRQDPGLGLRLIYFSYDVKMKEKGDIPEGYSVSREKKERFSLILESASTNQTSMYLCASSLRGGGTEAFFGQGTRLTVV.

A single count supports this clone. This chain connects TRBV7-9 to TRBJ2-3; 11 bases fit TRBD2. V trimming: 1 base; J trimming: 4 bases; junction bases outside the gene matches: 4. The CDR3 consists of 16 residues. Germline V gene sequence: CDR1 SEHNR, CDR2 FQNEAQ (reference sequence). CDR3 DNA: TGTGCCAGCAGCTTAGTTAGCGGGGGGGCATCAGATACGCAGTATTTT. The encoded protein is CASSLVSGGASDTQYF.

The chain employs TRBV7-9 and TRBJ1-4; 8 bases line up with TRBD1. The CDR3 covers 19 residues. The J segment lost 6 bases and the V segment lost 5 bases, leaving 20 bases of the junction unmatched. Looked up from germline, CDR1 is SEHNR and CDR2 is FQNEAQ (reference sequence). The CDR3 region is CASSTKSGQAGRLDEKLFF. As DNA, the CDR3 is TGTGCCAGCAGCACCAAATCGGGACAGGCTGGTAGATTGGATGAAAAACTGTTTTTT. The full variable domain, completed using reference TRBV7-9 and TRBJ1-4, is DTGVSQNPRHKITKRGQNVTFRCDPISEHNRLYWYRQTLGQGPEFLTYFQNEAQLEKSRLLSDRFSAERPKGSFSTLEIQRTEQGDSAMYLCASSTKSGQAGRLDEKLFFGSGTQLSVL.

This clone has a handful of counts. The V call is TRBV19, the J call TRBJ1-2; D ambiguous. Trimming left V 3 bases short and J 8 bases short, with 19 bases between. Germline values: CDR1 LNHDA, CDR2 SQIVND (reference sequence). This CDR3 spans 15 amino acids. The CDR3 DNA sequence: TGTGCCAGTAGTATCGGTGGCCAGGTTGAGGGAGGCTACACCTTC. It codes for CASSIGGQVEGGYTF. The variable domain in full, completed from reference TRBV19 and TRBJ1-2, reads DGGITQSPKYLFRKEGQNVTLSCEQNLNHDAMYWYRQDPGQGLRLIYYSQIVNDFQKGDIAEGYSVSREKKESFPLTVTSAQKNPTAFYLCASSIGGQVEGGYTFGSGTRLTVV.

The chain combines TRBV7-9 with TRBJ1-3; D is unclear. Germline-derived CDR1 and CDR2 are SEHNR and FQNEAQ (reference sequence). The CDR3 covers 16 residues. The V gene lost 6 bases and the J gene lost 0 bases, with 15 bases spanning the gap. Here the CDR3 reads CASSLTPQSSGNTIYF. CDR3 DNA: TGTGCCAGCAGTTTGACCCCCCAGAGCTCTGGAAACACCATATATTTT.

The chain has TRBV10-1 and TRBJ2-6; TRBD1 matches at 12 bases. Trimming cost V 8 bases and J 3 bases; bases outside gene matches: 14. The CDR3 is 19 amino acids. Germline V gene lookup returns CDR1 WNHNN and CDR2 SYGVQD (reference sequence). The chain's CDR3 is CASLQIGDRGLGGANVLTF. The CDR3 coding sequence is TGCGCCAGCCTACAAATCGGGGACAGGGGGCTAGGTGGGGCCAACGTCCTGACTTTC.

This clone showed up just once. The chain combines TRBV28 with TRBJ2-7; possible D gene TRBD2, 5 bases. The CDR3 is 13 residues long. Trimming stripped 3 bases from V and 3 bases from J, with 9 bases between. CDR1 is MDHEN, CDR2 SYDVKM, per germline. The CDR3 DNA follows: TGTGCCAGCAGTTTCTCCGGGAACTACGAGCAGTACTTC. It codes for CASSFSGNYEQYF.

Remarks on this clone: Other DNA sequences from this sample encode an identical CDR3 as well. The genes are TRBV9 and TRBJ2-7; 9 nucleotides align to TRBD1. Looked up from germline, CDR1 is SGDLS and CDR2 is YYNGEE. The CDR3 extends over 14 amino acids. V was pared by 4 bases and J by 6 bases, with 8 bases of the junction left unmatched. CDR3 sequence (DNA): TGTGCCAGCAGCTTAGGAACAGGGGGCTCCGAGCAGTACTTC. Residues: CASSLGTGGSEQYF.

The CDR3 reads CASSLGAGRTEQFF. The CDR3 DNA reads TGTGCCAGCAGCTTAGGGGCAGGGCGGACGGAGCAGTTCTTC. The chain uses TRBV11-2 and TRBJ2-1; a weak D match, TRBD1 (5 bases). Germline V lookup: CDR1 SGHAT, CDR2 FQNNGV. Trimming removed 1 base at V and 10 bases at J, with 14 bases between. CDR3 size: 14 residues.

About this clone itself: The identical CDR3 is also encoded by other nucleotide sequences in the sample. The chain carries TRBV6-6 and TRBJ2-1; D gene unclear. This CDR3 is built from 12 residues. V was clipped by 4 bases and J by 5 bases, with 6 bases between them. From germline, CDR1 is MNHNY and CDR2 SVGAGI (reference sequence). In DNA, the CDR3 is TGTGCCAGCAGTTTGTTGGACAATGAGCAGTTCTTC. It specifies CASSLLDNEQFF.

The rearrangement joins TRBV27 to TRBJ2-7; D is tentatively TRBD1 or TRBD2 (5 bases each). V was pared by 2 bases and J by 6 bases, with 14 bases between. This CDR3 spans 14 amino acids. Germline lookup yields CDR1 MNHEY and CDR2 SMNVEV (reference sequence). DNA of the CDR3: TGTGCCAGCAGTTTAGTGGGGGTGTTAGGCGAGCAGTACTTC. Protein sequence: CASSLVGVLGEQYF.

The chain links TRBV10-3 to TRBJ2-3, with no clear D. The CDR3 covers 15 residues. CDR1 and CDR2 (germline): ENHRY, SYGVKD. V lost 3 bases and J lost 3, with 13 bases in between. The CDR3 coding sequence is TGTGCCATCAGTGACCTCGAGACACAGACAGATACGCAGTATTTT. Its translation is CAISDLETQTDTQYF.

The chain uses TRBV4-2 and TRBJ2-7, with 7 bases that match TRBD2. The CDR3 has 15 residues. V trimming: 1 base; J trimming: 0 bases; junction bases outside the gene matches: 3. The germline V gene encodes CDR1 LGHNA and CDR2 YNFKEQ. CDR3 DNA sequence: TGTGCCAGCAGCCAAGGACTAGCTTCCTCCTACGAGCAGTACTTC. Its protein product is CASSQGLASSYEQYF.

This clone came up once. V is TRBV7-9 and J is TRBJ2-5, with TRBD2 identical over 7 bases. This CDR3 region has 16 residues. Germline CDR1 reads SEHNR; CDR2 reads FQNEAQ (reference sequence). V shed 1 base, J shed 2 bases, and the junction held 7 bases outside the gene matches. CDR3 protein: CASSLDRASGQETQYF. The CDR3 region has the DNA TGTGCCAGCAGCTTAGATAGGGCTAGCGGACAAGAGACCCAGTACTTC.

Details on this clone: The same CDR3 is also encoded by other DNA sequences in this sample. The chain carries TRBV28 and TRBJ1-6, with TRBD1 matching 7 bases. V was pared by 3 bases and J by 7 bases, with 3 bases of the junction left unmatched. Per germline, CDR1 MDHEN and CDR2 SYDVKM. CDR3 size: 14 residues. The CDR3 here is CASSLTGTNSPLHF. The CDR3 DNA reads TGTGCCAGCAGTTTGACAGGGACCAATTCACCCCTCCACTTT.

The gene calls are TRBV18 and TRBJ2-1; D is unclear. The CDR3 totals 13 residues. Per germline, CDR1 KGHSH and CDR2 LQKENI. V lost 8 bases, J lost 4 bases, and 12 bases lay in between. CDR3 coding DNA: TGTGCCAGCAAAAGCCCAATATACAATGAGCAGTTCTTC. Protein sequence: CASKSPIYNEQFF.

The chain has TRBV9 and TRBJ2-3; D might be TRBD2 (5 bases). The CDR3 sequence is 14 residues long. The V end was cut by 0 bases, the J end by 3 bases, with 8 bases between. CDR1 is SGDLS and CDR2 is YYNGEE in the germline V gene. CDR3 amino acids: CASSVELVTDTQYF. The DNA for the CDR3 is TGTGCCAGCAGCGTAGAACTAGTAACAGATACGCAGTATTTT.

In this sample, this clone turned up once. The chain carries TRBV5-1 and TRBJ2-3; no definite D call. The CDR3 totals 16 residues. The germline V gene encodes CDR1 SGHRS and CDR2 YFSETQ. The V gene lost 4 bases and the J gene lost 2 bases, with 17 bases spanning the gap. In DNA form, the CDR3 reads TGCGCCAGCAGCCTCCGCCCCTCCGTAGACACAGATACGCAGTATTTT. Translated, it gives CASSLRPSVDTDTQYF.

The DNA of the CDR3 is TGTGCCAGCAGCTTAGGGGCCGGACTAGCGAGCGGGGAGCTGTTTTTT. It is translated as CASSLGAGLASGELFF. The chain recombines TRBV7-9 with TRBJ2-2; the match to TRBD2 covers 9 bases. V was pared by 1 base and J by 7 bases, with 7 bases of the junction left unmatched. The germline V gene has CDR1 SEHNR and CDR2 FQNEAQ (reference sequence). The CDR3 has 16 amino acids.

CDR3 DNA: TGTGCCAGCAGCATACAAAAGACAGGGATCAACTATGGCTACACCTTC. Its translation is CASSIQKTGINYGYTF. The rearrangement links TRBV9 to TRBJ1-2; 7 nucleotides agree with TRBD1. The CDR3 runs 16 residues. The trim removed 4 bases at V and 2 bases at J, leaving 11 bases unmatched. Looked up from germline, CDR1 is SGDLS and CDR2 is YYNGEE.

Notes on this clone: The CDR3 carries no conserved terminal phenylalanine or tryptophan, so it likely arises from a read error. Because the CDR3's place on the DNA is in doubt, the DNA is left out and the CDR3 is given as listed by TCRdb. The chain couples TRBV6-4 to TRBJ2-2; the table's D call of TRBD2 was not tested on the DNA. Germline V gives CDR1 MRHNA, CDR2 SNTAGT. The CDR3 comprises 10 residues, both ends counted. The CDR3 sequence: CASSDEGGGV.

This clone was recorded only once. The CDR3 is CAWSVTSYTYEQYF. Written as DNA, the CDR3 is TGTGCCTGGAGCGTTACTAGTTATACCTACGAGCAGTACTTC. The chain is built from TRBV30 and TRBJ2-7; TRBD2 might be the D (5 bases). V was cut by 3 bases and J by 2 bases, with 14 bases left in between. The germline V gene has CDR1 GTSNPN and CDR2 SVGIG (reference sequence). This CDR3 is built from 14 residues.

This clone is a singleton in its sample. The chain has TRBV7-2 and TRBJ2-7; tentatively, D is TRBD1 (6 bases). CDR3 length: 14 residues. The germline V gene has CDR1 SGHTA and CDR2 FQGNSA. V lost 1 base and J lost 6, with 13 bases in between. In nucleotides, the CDR3 is TGTGCCAGCAGCTTAGTTACCTACAGGGTCGAGCAGTACTTC. It translates to CASSLVTYRVEQYF.